Listed here are 27 T cell receptor beta chains from one sample, sequenced in a study of T cells after posttransplantation cyclophosphamide. Some clones are missing from TCRdb's copy, which holds only in-frame ones; the method was immunoSEQ multiplex PCR. The table lists approximately 40,000 clones, with no singletons. The sample taken for sequencing was PBMCs. The receptors were gathered from a man in his forties or fifties in good health, CMV-negative, and a related stem cell transplant donor.

At least ten counts were recorded for this clone. Other DNA sequences from this sample encode an identical CDR3 as well. The J gene is TRBJ1-1, the V gene TRBV27; possible D gene TRBD1, 6 bases. Between the trimmed V and J ends, which lost 2 bases and 5 bases, there was a span of 12 bases. CDR3 size: 14 residues. Looked up from germline, CDR1 is MNHEY and CDR2 is SMNVEV (reference sequence). The CDR3 loop is CASSLRAGATEAFF. The CDR3 coding sequence is TGTGCCAGCAGTTTAAGGGCAGGGGCGACTGAAGCTTTCTTT.

This clone was observed at least ten times. The chain combines TRBV6-5 with TRBJ2-3, with D hard to call. The V and J ends lost 2 bases and 3 bases respectively, with 6 bases between them. CDR1 is MNHEY and CDR2 is SVGAGI in the germline V gene. The CDR3 is 13 amino acids. The CDR3 DNA reads as TGTGCCAGCAGTTACCTCCGGACAGATACGCAGTATTTT. Translating gives CASSYLRTDTQYF.

The rearrangement joins TRBV7-8 to TRBJ2-5; 10 bases align to TRBD2. CDR3 size: 14 residues. The germline gives CDR1 SGHVS, CDR2 FQNEAQ. The V and J ends lost 6 bases and 3 bases, in that order; junction bases with no gene match: 4. CDR3 loop: CASSPLAGEETQYF. In nucleotides, the CDR3 is TGTGCCAGCAGTCCCCTAGCGGGAGAAGAGACCCAGTACTTC.

This clone has a handful of counts. The chain links TRBV9 to TRBJ2-1; 8 bases map to TRBD1. Germline CDR1 SGDLS, CDR2 YYNGEE. Trimming removed 4 bases from V and 7 bases from J; junction bases left unmatched: 13. The CDR3 has 16 amino acids. This CDR3 reads CASSPLGGRGPNEQFF. CDR3 coding DNA: TGTGCCAGCAGCCCCCTGGGGGGCAGGGGGCCGAATGAGCAGTTCTTC.

This clone turned up a few times. The J gene is TRBJ2-3, the V gene TRBV18, with unresolved D. Per germline, CDR1 KGHSH and CDR2 LQKENI. The CDR3 is made up of 13 amino acids. The ends were cut back, 3 bases at V and 2 bases at J, with 6 bases in the middle. The CDR3 DNA reads as TGTGCCAGCTCACCCAGAAACACAGATACGCAGTATTTT. This gives the protein CASSPRNTDTQYF.

The sample holds many counts of this clone. V usage is TRBV6-1 and J usage is TRBJ1-2; 8 bases fit TRBD1. J gave up 4 bases and V 6 bases, and 7 bases lay outside the gene matches. Germline V CDR1 and CDR2: MNHNS, SASEGT. The CDR3 length is 14 residues. The CDR3 loop is CASRAGQGRYGYTF. As DNA, the CDR3 is TGTGCCAGCAGAGCCGGACAGGGACGCTATGGCTACACCTTC.

This clone was counted ten times or more. The CDR3 sequence is CASSPAIYGTGETEAFF. The CDR3 coding sequence is TGTGCCAGCTCACCAGCAATCTACGGGACAGGGGAAACTGAAGCTTTCTTT. This rearrangement joins TRBV18 to TRBJ1-1; 10 bases line up with TRBD1. The trim removed 2 bases at V and 5 bases at J, leaving 11 bases unmatched. CDR3 length equals 17 residues. Per germline, CDR1 KGHSH and CDR2 LQKENI. Combining the CDR3 with reference TRBV18 and TRBJ1-1 gives the whole variable domain NAGVMQNPRHLVRRRGQEARLRCSPMKGHSHVYWYRQLPEEGLKFMVYLQKENIIDESGMPKERFSAEFPKEGPSILRIQQVVRGDSAAYFCASSPAIYGTGETEAFFGQGTRLTVV.

This clone appeared many times. The CDR3 here is CASSLTKGDEQFF. The CDR3 nucleotides read TGTGCCAGCAGCTTAACAAAAGGAGATGAGCAGTTCTTC. This chain joins TRBV7-3 and TRBJ2-1; D not certain. This CDR3 is built from 13 residues. The V end was cut by 0 bases, the J end by 8 bases, with 8 bases between. CDR1 is SGHTA, CDR2 FQGTGA, per germline.

V usage is TRBV11-2 and J usage is TRBJ1-2; 10 nucleotides align to TRBD1. Unmatched junction bases numbered 7, after V lost 3 bases and J lost 6 bases. This CDR3 contains 15 residues. Germline CDR1 and CDR2: SGHAT and FQNNGV. This CDR3 is CASSFGTGTGDGYTF. The CDR3 DNA sequence: TGTGCCAGCAGCTTTGGGACCGGGACAGGGGATGGCTACACCTTC.

Many counts were recorded for this clone. The genes are TRBV28 and TRBJ1-1; D is possibly TRBD1 (5 bases). CDR3 length: 16 residues. Trimming removed 5 bases from V and 0 bases from J, with 16 bases in between. Germline CDR1 and CDR2: MDHEN and SYDVKM. The CDR3 region has the DNA TGTGCCAGCAGTGTTTACAGGCAGACTTTGAACACTGAAGCTTTCTTT. Translated, it gives CASSVYRQTLNTEAFF.

This clone has at least ten counts. The chain combines TRBV5-1 with TRBJ1-2; D is perhaps TRBD1 (6 bases). The V gene's germline CDR1 is SGHRS and CDR2 YFSETQ. The CDR3 runs 16 residues. Trimming pared 0 bases from V and 2 bases from J, leaving 14 bases between. CDR3 nucleotides: TGCGCCAGCAGCTTGGACGGGGAAAGGGGGAACTATGGCTACACCTTC. Residues: CASSLDGERGNYGYTF.

This clone was observed a few times. The rearrangement joins TRBV15 to TRBJ2-7; 7 bases agree with TRBD2. Germline lookup yields CDR1 LNHNV and CDR2 YYDKDF (reference sequence). The CDR3 contains 16 residues. V trimming: 1 base; J trimming: 0 bases; junction bases outside the gene matches: 6. DNA for the CDR3: TGTGCCACCAGCAGAGTCCCAGCGGGGAGCTCCTACGAGCAGTACGTC. It translates to CATSRVPAGSSYEQYV.

This clone was detected ten times or more. CDR3 DNA sequence: TGTGCCAGCAGCATTCCGACAGAACCAGATACGCAGTATTTT. Protein sequence: CASSIPTEPDTQYF. The chain carries TRBV5-4 and TRBJ2-3, with D possibly TRBD1 on 5 matching bases. The ends were cut back, 4 bases at V and 4 bases at J, with 13 bases in the middle. Germline V gene data show CDR1 as SGHNT and CDR2 as YYREEE (reference sequence). The CDR3 consists of 14 residues.

This clone has at least ten counts. J is TRBJ1-2 and V is TRBV6-6; TRBD1 matches at 7 bases. From germline, CDR1 is MNHNY and CDR2 SVGAGI (reference sequence). The CDR3 is 14 residues long. After removal of 9 bases from V and 1 base from J, the junction contained 8 bases not matched to a gene. The CDR3 loop reads CASTRDSFNYGYTF. CDR3 sequence (DNA): TGTGCCAGTACCCGGGACAGCTTTAACTATGGCTACACCTTC.

This clone was detected ten times or more. The genes are TRBV6-5 and TRBJ1-2; 7 nucleotides match TRBD1. There are 14 residues in the CDR3. The germline CDR1 and CDR2 sequences are MNHEY and SVGAGI. The ends lost 6 bases at V and 5 bases at J; junction bases unmatched: 9. In nucleotides, the CDR3 is TGTGCCAGCAGCGCAACCGGGACAGTTTATGGCTACACCTTC. It is translated as CASSATGTVYGYTF.

This clone has at least ten counts. V is TRBV5-1 and J is TRBJ1-1; tentative D call: TRBD1 (5 bases). This CDR3 is 17 amino acids long. V was clipped by 0 bases and J by 3 bases, with 18 bases between them. Germline V gene sequence: CDR1 SGHRS, CDR2 YFSETQ. This CDR3 reads CASSLASSRTLYTEAFF. CDR3 nucleotide sequence: TGCGCCAGCAGCTTGGCCTCATCCCGGACACTGTACACTGAAGCTTTCTTT.

The table lists this clone with many counts. V usage is TRBV6-5 and J usage is TRBJ2-1; 11 bases map to TRBD2. V dropped 4 bases and J dropped 6; count of bases not matched to a gene: 2. Germline CDR1 is MNHEY and CDR2 is SVGAGI. This CDR3 is 14 amino acids long. The CDR3 region has the DNA TGTGCCAGCAGTTCCCTAGCGGGAGGCAATGAGCAGTTCTTC. Its translation: CASSSLAGGNEQFF.

J is TRBJ2-7 and V is TRBV11-3; D is possibly TRBD2 (6 bases). The CDR3 runs to 14 residues. V lost 5 bases to trimming and J lost 4 bases, with 15 bases between them. CDR1 and CDR2 (germline): SGHNT, YENEEA. CDR3 region: CASSPTGGAYEQYV. The CDR3 DNA reads as TGTGCCAGCAGCCCAACAGGCGGGGCTTACGAGCAGTACGTC.

This clone was counted at least ten times. The germline gene is not matched at one end of the junction; a read error may be the cause. The chain combines TRBV7-7 with TRBJ2-5; 7 nucleotides match TRBD2. Germline V gene lookup returns CDR1 SSHAT and CDR2 FNYEAQ (reference sequence). This CDR3 is 15 amino acids long. CDR3 in DNA: TGTGCTAGCAGCCAGGGAGGGACGTCGCAAGAGACCCAGTACTTC. It is translated as CASSQGGTSQETQYF.

This clone was counted many times. The rearrangement uses TRBV6-5 and TRBJ1-5, with 7 bases aligning to TRBD1. V shed 5 bases and J 1 base; nucleotides not matched to a gene: 5. Germline V gene lookup returns CDR1 MNHEY and CDR2 SVGAGI. The CDR3 extends over 15 amino acids. CDR3 residues: CASSADRVSNQPQHF. The CDR3 coding sequence is TGTGCCAGCAGTGCAGACAGGGTGAGCAATCAGCCCCAGCATTTT.

In its sample, this clone was seen a few times. One junction end disagrees with the germline gene, perhaps due to a read error. The chain uses TRBV2 and TRBJ2-3; unclear D gene. Germline CDR1 SNHLY, CDR2 FYNNEI. The CDR3 runs to 13 residues. CDR3 DNA: TGTGCCAGCAGTGTAACTACAAGAGATACGCGGTATTTT. It codes for CASSVTTRDTRYF.

This clone was counted ten times or more. The chain carries TRBV18 and TRBJ2-7; perhaps TRBD1 as D (5 bases). The CDR3 has 13 residues. Trimming stripped 2 bases from V and 4 bases from J, with 9 bases between. Germline V gene data show CDR1 as KGHSH and CDR2 as LQKENI. This CDR3 reads CASSPLGQYEQYV. In DNA form, the CDR3 reads TGTGCCAGCTCACCATTGGGGCAGTACGAGCAGTACGTC.

This clone was observed many times. The CDR3 spells CAISEGGGSNTGELFF. The CDR3 DNA is TGTGCCATCAGTGAGGGTGGGGGCTCAAACACCGGGGAGCTGTTTTTT. V is TRBV10-3 and J is TRBJ2-2, with a tentative D call TRBD1 (6 bases). Germline V gene sequence: CDR1 ENHRY, CDR2 SYGVKD. The ends were cut back, 2 bases at V and 2 bases at J, with 12 bases in the middle. The CDR3 length is 16 residues.

This clone was seen ten or more times. The V gene is TRBV12-5, the J gene TRBJ1-2; D is possibly TRBD1 (6 bases). The V gene's germline CDR1 is LGHNT and CDR2 FRNRAP. Trimming pared 4 bases from V and 1 base from J, leaving 7 bases between. This CDR3 is built from 13 residues. Here the CDR3 reads CASGWDNNYGYTF. The CDR3 DNA sequence: TGTGCTAGTGGTTGGGACAATAACTATGGCTACACCTTC.

This clone was counted at least ten times. The rearrangement uses TRBV7-8 and TRBJ2-1, with TRBD2 as a possible D gene (6 bases). The V gene's germline CDR1 is SGHVS and CDR2 FQNEAQ. This CDR3 comprises 14 residues. Trimming removed 5 bases at V and 0 bases at J, with 8 bases between. Here the CDR3 DNA reads TGTGCCAGCAGCCGCGGGGACTCCTACAATGAGCAGTTCTTC. This encodes CASSRGDSYNEQFF.

This clone was counted at least ten times. The CDR3 spells CASSSGAGVEQFF. The CDR3 region has the DNA TGTGCCAGCAGTTCTGGAGCGGGAGTTGAGCAGTTCTTC. This sequence joins TRBV6-5 and TRBJ2-1; 8 bases match TRBD2. The CDR3 is 13 residues long. Trimming took 4 bases from V and 9 from J; bases not matched to a gene: 5. Germline V lookup: CDR1 MNHEY, CDR2 SVGAGI.

In its sample, this clone was seen many times. This chain connects TRBV16 to TRBJ1-5; D is uncertain. Trimming left V 0 bases short and J 5 bases short, with 5 bases between. CDR1 is KGHSY and CDR2 is FQNENV in the germline V gene. The CDR3 has 13 amino acids. The CDR3 region has the DNA TGTGCCAGCAGCCAATCGGCAGATCAGCCCCAGCATTTT. Its translation is CASSQSADQPQHF.